These 10 T cell receptor beta chains came from one sample sequenced in a study of T cells after yellow fever vaccination. TCRdb called the 5' RACE reads again in MiXCR, with one record for every CDR3 protein. The sample lists about 360,000 distinct CDR3 sequences; 6.2% were seen once. The material was PBMCs, obtained 5 days after the yellow fever booster vaccination. Receptors originate from a man under 40 who received the YFV17D yellow fever vaccine.

The chain has TRBV19 and TRBJ1-1; the D is unclear. V gave up 3 bases and J gave up 1 base, with 6 bases separating them. From germline, CDR1 is LNHDA and CDR2 SQIVND (reference sequence). The CDR3 extends over 13 amino acids. This chain's CDR3 is CASSIWRNTEAFF. The CDR3 region has the DNA TGTGCCAGTAGTATTTGGCGGAACACTGAAGCTTTCTTT.

This clonotype was observed many times. J is TRBJ1-1 and V is TRBV20-1; D is perhaps TRBD1 (6 bases). Germline CDR1 reads DFQATT; CDR2 reads SNEGSKA (reference sequence). The V end lost 3 bases, the J end lost 1 base, and 9 bases lay between the germline ends. There are 13 residues in the CDR3. The DNA for the CDR3 is TGCAGTGCTAGTCGACAGGCGAACACTGAAGCTTTCTTT. Protein sequence: CSASRQANTEAFF.

This clonotype was counted many times. The CDR3 DNA reads as TGTGCCAGCAGGGGGGGGGTGCGGAACCAAGAGACCCAGTACTTC. This sequence encodes CASRGGVRNQETQYF. The chain has TRBV6-1 and TRBJ2-5; 7 positions agree with TRBD2. CDR1 MNHNS and CDR2 SASEGT come from the germline V gene. V shed 6 bases and J 0 bases; nucleotides not matched to a gene: 7. The CDR3 totals 15 residues.

The sample holds many counts of this clonotype. The chain carries TRBV5-1 and TRBJ2-1; a possible D gene is TRBD2 (8 bases). The ends were cut back, 1 base at V and 8 bases at J, with 16 bases in the middle. The CDR3 is made up of 15 amino acids. The germline V gene encodes CDR1 SGHRS and CDR2 YFSETQ. CDR3 amino acids: CASSLNTGGGDEQFF. CDR3 bases: TGCGCCAGCAGCTTGAATACGGGAGGGGGCGATGAGCAGTTCTTC.

This clonotype showed up just once. Sequence at one end of the junction differs from germline and may be a read error. The V gene is TRBV7-2, the J gene TRBJ2-2, with D possibly matching TRBD2 (6 bases). The CDR3 consists of 14 residues. Per germline, CDR1 SGHTA and CDR2 FQGNSA. The CDR3 region has the DNA TGTGACAGCGTACCGGGACTCCTAGCCGGGGAGCTGTTTTTT. It is translated as CDSVPGLLAGELFF. Full variable domain (outside the CDR3, taken from reference TRBV7-2 and TRBJ2-2): GAGVSQSPSNKVTEKGKDVELRCDPISGHTALYWYRQSLGQGLEFLIYFQGNSAPDKSGLPSDRFSAERTGGSVSTLTIQRTQQEDSAVYLCDSVPGLLAGELFFGEGSRLTVL.

This clonotype has just a few counts. The J gene is TRBJ1-2, the V gene TRBV27; D perhaps matches TRBD1 (5 bases). Trimming left V 3 bases short and J 8 bases short, with 19 bases between. The CDR3 is 15 residues long. The germline gives CDR1 MNHEY, CDR2 SMNVEV (reference sequence). The DNA for the CDR3 is TGTGCCAGCAGTTTTCAGCCAGACAGCCCTGGGGGCTACACCTTC. It codes for CASSFQPDSPGGYTF.

There are many counts of this clonotype. The chain is built from TRBV2 and TRBJ2-7, with TRBD1 as a possible D gene (6 bases). Germline V CDR1 and CDR2: SNHLY, FYNNEI. V gave up 6 bases and J gave up 10 bases, with 16 bases separating them. This CDR3 has 12 residues. CDR3 DNA: TGTGCCAGCAGCCGGGACACCGGGCCCCAGTACTTC. Translation gives CASSRDTGPQYF.

The V call is TRBV18, the J call TRBJ1-1; D remains unclear. V was trimmed by 2 bases and J by 4 bases, leaving 11 bases between them. The CDR3 spans 14 residues. Germline V gene sequence: CDR1 KGHSH, CDR2 LQKENI. This CDR3 is CASSPTVPGTEAFF. DNA of the CDR3: TGTGCCAGCTCACCAACCGTCCCGGGCACTGAAGCTTTCTTT.

The V call is TRBV10-3, the J call TRBJ2-5, with TRBD1 identical over 7 bases. Per the germline V gene, CDR1 is ENHRY and CDR2 is SYGVKD. The CDR3 loop spans 13 amino acids. The J segment lost 3 bases and the V segment lost 7 bases, leaving 5 bases of the junction unmatched. CDR3 protein: CAIKTGTEETQYF. In nucleotides, the CDR3 is TGTGCCATCAAGACTGGGACAGAAGAGACCCAGTACTTC.

This clonotype was recorded a few times. This sequence joins TRBV14 and TRBJ2-1; TRBD1 is a possible D gene (7 bases). V shed 4 bases and J shed 7 bases, with 23 bases lying between them. Germline V gene lookup returns CDR1 SGHDN and CDR2 FVKESK. The CDR3 consists of 17 residues. The CDR3: CASSRGTAPRLFNEQFF. CDR3 coding DNA: TGTGCCAGCAGCCGCGGGACAGCCCCCCGCCTTTTTAATGAGCAGTTCTTC.